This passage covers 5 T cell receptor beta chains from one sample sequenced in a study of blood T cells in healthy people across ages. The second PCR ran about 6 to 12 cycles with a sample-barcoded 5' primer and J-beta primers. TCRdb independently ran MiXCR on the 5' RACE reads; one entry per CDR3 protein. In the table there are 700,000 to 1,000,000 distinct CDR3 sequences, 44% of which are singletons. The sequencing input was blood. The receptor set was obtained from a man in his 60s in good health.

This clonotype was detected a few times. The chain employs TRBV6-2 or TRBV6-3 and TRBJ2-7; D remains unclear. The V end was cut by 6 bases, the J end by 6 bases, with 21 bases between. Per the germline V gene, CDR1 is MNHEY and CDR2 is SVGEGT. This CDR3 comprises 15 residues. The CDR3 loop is CASRELGEPKREQYF. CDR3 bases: TGTGCCAGCAGAGAACTGGGTGAACCAAAACGCGAGCAGTACTTC.

The CDR3 DNA is TGCGCCAGCACCGAACCACAGGGGAAGCAGTACTTC. This encodes CASTEPQGKQYF. The V and J genes are TRBV5-1 and TRBJ2-4; 7 positions match TRBD1. V gave up 6 bases and J gave up 13 bases; unmatched junction bases: 10. The CDR3 length is 12 residues. The germline V gene has CDR1 SGHRS and CDR2 YFSETQ.

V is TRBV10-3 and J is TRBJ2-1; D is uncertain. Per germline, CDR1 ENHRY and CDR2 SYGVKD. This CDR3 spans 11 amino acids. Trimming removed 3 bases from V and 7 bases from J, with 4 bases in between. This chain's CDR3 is CAISDENEQFF. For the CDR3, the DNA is TGTGCCATCAGTGATGAGAATGAGCAGTTCTTC.

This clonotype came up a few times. The CDR3 is CSVEEWTAQETQYF. CDR3 DNA sequence: TGCAGCGTTGAAGAATGGACGGCACAAGAGACCCAGTACTTC. This chain connects TRBV29-1 to TRBJ2-5; D gene ambiguous. Germline CDR1 reads SQVTM; CDR2 reads ANQGSEA. The length of the CDR3 is 14 residues. The V end was cut by 0 bases, the J end by 2 bases, with 10 bases between.

Written as DNA, the CDR3 is TGCAGTGCTAGAGGGGGGACTAGTCTAACCTACGAGCAGTACTTC. Translated: CSARGGTSLTYEQYF. The gene calls are TRBV20-1 and TRBJ2-4; TRBD2 agrees at 8 bases. The J call is in doubt because the DNA end fits TRBJ2-7 better. This CDR3 region has 15 residues. CDR1 is DFQATT and CDR2 is SNEGSKA in the germline V gene (reference sequence).